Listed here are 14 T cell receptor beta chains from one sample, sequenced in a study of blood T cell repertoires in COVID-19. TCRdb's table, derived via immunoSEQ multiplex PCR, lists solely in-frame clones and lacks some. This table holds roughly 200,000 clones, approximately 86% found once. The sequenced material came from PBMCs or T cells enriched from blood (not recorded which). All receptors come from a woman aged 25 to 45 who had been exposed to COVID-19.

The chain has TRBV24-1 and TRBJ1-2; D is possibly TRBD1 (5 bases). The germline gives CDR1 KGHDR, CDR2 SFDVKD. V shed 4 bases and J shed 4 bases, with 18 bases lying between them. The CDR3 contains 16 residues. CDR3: CATSDSGGGSPYGYTF. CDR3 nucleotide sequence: TGTGCCACCAGTGACTCGGGGGGAGGGAGCCCCTATGGCTACACCTTC.

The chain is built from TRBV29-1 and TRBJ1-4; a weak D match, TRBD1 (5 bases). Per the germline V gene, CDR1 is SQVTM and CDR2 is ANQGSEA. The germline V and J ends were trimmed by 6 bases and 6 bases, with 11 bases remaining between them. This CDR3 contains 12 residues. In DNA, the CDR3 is TGCAGCGTAAGGGGTAGAGATGAAAAACTGTTTTTT. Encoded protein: CSVRGRDEKLFF. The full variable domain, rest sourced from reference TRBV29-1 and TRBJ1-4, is SAVISQKPSRDICQRGTSLTIQCQVDSQVTMMFWYRQQPGQSLTLIATANQGSEATYESGFVIDKFPISRPNLTFSTLTVSNMSPEDSSIYLCSVRGRDEKLFFGSGTQLSVL.

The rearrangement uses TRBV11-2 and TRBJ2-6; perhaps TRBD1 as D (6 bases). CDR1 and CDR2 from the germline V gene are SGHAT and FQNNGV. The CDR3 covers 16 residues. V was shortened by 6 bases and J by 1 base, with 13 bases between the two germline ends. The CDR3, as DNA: TGTGCCAGCAGGTCGATTAGGGGGTCTGGGGCCAACGTCCTGACTTTC. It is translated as CASRSIRGSGANVLTF.

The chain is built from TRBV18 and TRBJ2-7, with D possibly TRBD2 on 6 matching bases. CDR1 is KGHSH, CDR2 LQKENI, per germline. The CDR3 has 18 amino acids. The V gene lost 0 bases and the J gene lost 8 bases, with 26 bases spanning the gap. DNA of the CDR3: TGTGCCAGCTCACCACCTCCGGGAGCCGCAGATGGGACGCTTAAGCAGTACTTC. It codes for CASSPPPGAADGTLKQYF. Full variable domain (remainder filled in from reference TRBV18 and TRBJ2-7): NAGVMQNPRHLVRRRGQEARLRCSPMKGHSHVYWYRQLPEEGLKFMVYLQKENIIDESGMPKERFSAEFPKEGPSILRIQQVVRGDSAAYFCASSPPPGAADGTLKQYFGPGTRLTVT.

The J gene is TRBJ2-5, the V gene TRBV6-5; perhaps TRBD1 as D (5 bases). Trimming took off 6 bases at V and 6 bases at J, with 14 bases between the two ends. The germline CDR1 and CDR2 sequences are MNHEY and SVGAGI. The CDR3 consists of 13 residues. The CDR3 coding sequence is TGTGCCAGCAGATTGGCAGGGCCTAAGACCCAGTACTTC. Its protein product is CASRLAGPKTQYF.

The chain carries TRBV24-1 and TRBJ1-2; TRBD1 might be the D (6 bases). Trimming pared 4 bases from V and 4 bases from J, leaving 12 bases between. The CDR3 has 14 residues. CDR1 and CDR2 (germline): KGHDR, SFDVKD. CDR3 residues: CATSDRTAFYGYTF. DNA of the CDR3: TGTGCCACCAGTGACCGGACAGCCTTCTATGGCTACACCTTC.

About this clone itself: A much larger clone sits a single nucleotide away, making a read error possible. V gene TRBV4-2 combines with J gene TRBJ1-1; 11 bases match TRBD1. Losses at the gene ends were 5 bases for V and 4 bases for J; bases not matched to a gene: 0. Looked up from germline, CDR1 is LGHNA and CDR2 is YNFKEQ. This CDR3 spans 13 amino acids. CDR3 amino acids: CASSGTGGTEAFF. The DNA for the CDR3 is TGTGCCAGCAGCGGGACAGGGGGCACTGAAGCTTTCTTT.

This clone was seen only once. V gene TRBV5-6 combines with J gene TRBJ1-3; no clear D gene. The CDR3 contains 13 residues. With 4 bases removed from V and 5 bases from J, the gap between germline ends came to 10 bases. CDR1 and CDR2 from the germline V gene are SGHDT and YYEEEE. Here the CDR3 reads CASSPPGRNTIYF. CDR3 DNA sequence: TGTGCCAGCAGCCCGCCGGGGAGAAACACCATATATTTT. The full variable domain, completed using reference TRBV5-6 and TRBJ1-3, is DAGVTQSPTHLIKTRGQQVTLRCSPKSGHDTVSWYQQALGQGPQFIFQYYEEEERQRGNFPDRFSGHQFPNYSSELNVNALLLGDSALYLCASSPPGRNTIYFGEGSWLTVV.

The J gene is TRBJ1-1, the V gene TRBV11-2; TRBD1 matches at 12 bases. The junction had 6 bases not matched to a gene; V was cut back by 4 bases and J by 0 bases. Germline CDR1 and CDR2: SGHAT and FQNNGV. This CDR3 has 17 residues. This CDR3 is CASSSGTGGFMNTEAFF. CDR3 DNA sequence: TGTGCCAGCAGCTCCGGGACAGGGGGCTTTATGAACACTGAAGCTTTCTTT. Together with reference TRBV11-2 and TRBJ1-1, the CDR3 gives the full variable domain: EAGVAQSPRYKIIEKRQSVAFWCNPISGHATLYWYQQILGQGPKLLIQFQNNGVVDDSQLPKDRFSAERLKGVDSTLKIQPAKLEDSAVYLCASSSGTGGFMNTEAFFGQGTRLTVV.

The CDR3 DNA sequence: TGTGCCAGTAGTGTCCGGGACAGTAGCAATCAGCCCCAGCATTTT. As protein: CASSVRDSSNQPQHF. The rearrangement links TRBV19 to TRBJ1-5; TRBD1 aligns across 7 bases. J gave up 0 bases and V 5 bases, and 4 bases lay outside the gene matches. CDR1 is LNHDA and CDR2 is SQIVND in the germline V gene (reference sequence). This CDR3 comprises 15 residues.

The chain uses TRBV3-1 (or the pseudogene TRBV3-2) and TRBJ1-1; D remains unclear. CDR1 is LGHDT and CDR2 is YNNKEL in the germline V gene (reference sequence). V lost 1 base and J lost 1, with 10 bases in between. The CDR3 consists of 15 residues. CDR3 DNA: TGTGCCAGCAGCCAAGTTTTATTTAGGAACACTGAAGCTTTCTTT. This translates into CASSQVLFRNTEAFF.

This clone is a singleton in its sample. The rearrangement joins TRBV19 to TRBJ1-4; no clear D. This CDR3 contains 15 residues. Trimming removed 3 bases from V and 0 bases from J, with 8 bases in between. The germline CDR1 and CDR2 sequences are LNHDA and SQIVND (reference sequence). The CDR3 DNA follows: TGTGCCAGTAGTATCGATCTAACAACTAATGAAAAACTGTTTTTT. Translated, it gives CASSIDLTTNEKLFF.

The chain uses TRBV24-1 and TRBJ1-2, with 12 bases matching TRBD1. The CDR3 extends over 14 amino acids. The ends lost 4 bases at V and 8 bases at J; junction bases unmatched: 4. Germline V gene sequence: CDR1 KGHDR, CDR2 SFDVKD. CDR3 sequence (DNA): TGTGCCACCAGTGACCCGGGACAGGGGGCGGGCTACACCTTC. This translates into CATSDPGQGAGYTF.

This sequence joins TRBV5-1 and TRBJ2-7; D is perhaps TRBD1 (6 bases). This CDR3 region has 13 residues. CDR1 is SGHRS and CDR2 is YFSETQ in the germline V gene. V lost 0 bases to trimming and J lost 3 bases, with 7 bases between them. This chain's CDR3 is CASSLGTDYEQYF. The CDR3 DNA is TGCGCCAGCAGCTTGGGGACAGACTACGAGCAGTACTTC.